Listed below are T cell receptor beta chains from one sample, sequenced in a study of response to subunit inactivated influenza vaccine. Each CDR3 protein gets one entry after TCRdb re-called the RT-PCR reads with MiXCR. Of under 850,000 distinct CDR3 sequences listed, roughly 20% are singletons. Sequences were derived from PBMCs from blood, sampled more than 4 days after vaccination. The receptors here all came from a man aged 50 to 59 who received an inactivated influenza vaccine. Each CDR3 is given with its conserved first and last residue. Fields, in order: J gene, V gene, D gene, clone size, CDR3 protein, CDR3 DNA. The D gene is left open where the match is weak. Expanded clones get a size class; other rows say once, few or many, or leave the size out.

TRBJ1-5	TRBV12-3/TRBV12-4	.	.	CASSWGPGQNQPQHF	TGTGCCAGCAGTTGGGGCCCGGGACAAAATCAGCCCCAGCATTTT
TRBJ2-3	TRBV7-2	.	few	CASSLSRTTDTQYF	TGTGCCAGCAGCTTGTCTAGGACCACAGATACGCAGTATTTT
TRBJ1-1	TRBV20-1	.	few	CSASRSRHPTNTEAFF	TGCAGTGCTAGTCGAAGTCGGCACCCTACGAACACTGAAGCTTTCTTT
TRBJ2-1	TRBV24-1	TRBD2	.	CATSDNLAGVYNEQFF	TGTGCCACCAGTGACAACCTAGCGGGGGTCTACAATGAGCAGTTCTTC
TRBJ1-4	TRBV12-3/TRBV12-4	.	few	CASSLGLGEKLFF	TGTGCCAGCAGTTTGGGCCTAGGGGAAAAACTGTTTTTT
TRBJ1-1	TRBV20-1	TRBD1	many	CSGVPGGLGAFF	TGCAGTGGAGTGCCAGGGGGCTTGGGAGCTTTCTTT
TRBJ2-5	TRBV5-1	TRBD2	few	CASSLVGSSGNQETQYF	TGCGCCAGCAGCTTGGTGGGGTCTAGCGGGAACCAAGAGACCCAGTACTTC
TRBJ2-7	TRBV29-1	.	.	CSVIAMANSYEQYF	TGCAGCGTGATAGCTATGGCAAACTCCTACGAGCAGTACTTC
TRBJ1-3	TRBV20-1	.	.	CSALRGASGNTIYF	TGCAGTGCCCTACGGGGGGCATCTGGAAACACCATATATTTT
TRBJ2-3	TRBV2	.	.	CASNSVSGTDTQYF	TGTGCCAGCAATTCAGTTTCAGGCACAGATACGCAGTATTTT
TRBJ2-3	TRBV7-2	.	.	CASSLGVGEDTQYF	TGTGCCAGCAGCTTAGGAGTCGGTGAAGATACGCAGTATTTT
TRBJ1-5	TRBV6-2/TRBV6-3	TRBD1	.	CASRTGLAQPQHF	TGTGCCAGCAGGACAGGGTTGGCTCAGCCCCAGCATTTT
TRBJ2-5	TRBV29-1	TRBD1	few	CSARGRETQYF	TGCAGCGCAAGGGGGCGGGAGACCCAGTACTTC
TRBJ2-7	TRBV6-2/TRBV6-3	.	.	CASSYLRAGAEQYF	TGTGCCAGCAGTTACCTCCGGGCAGGGGCCGAGCAGTACTTC
TRBJ1-2	TRBV7-2	.	.	CASSLARSADTYGYTF	TGTGCCAGCAGCCTAGCTCGTTCGGCAGACACCTATGGCTACACCTTC
TRBJ2-1	TRBV5-1	.	few	CASSLADRAYNEQFF	TGCGCCAGCAGCTTAGCGGACAGAGCCTACAATGAGCAGTTCTTC
TRBJ2-1	TRBV7-2	.	.	CASSFSLSLYNEQFF	TGTGCCAGCAGCTTTTCGCTGAGTCTGTACAATGAGCAGTTCTTC
TRBJ2-2	TRBV7-3	.	few	CASSLVGGRAGELFF	TGTGCCAGCAGCTTAGTGGGGGGCCGGGCCGGGGAGCTGTTTTTT
TRBJ2-5	TRBV27	TRBD2	.	CASREGHLNYF	TGTGCCAGCCGGGAGGGCCACTTAAACTACTTC
TRBJ2-4	TRBV28	TRBD2	.	CASSPGGLGIRDIQYF	TGTGCCAGCAGCCCCGGCGGACTAGGGATAAGGGACATTCAGTACTTC
TRBJ2-7	TRBV6-1	TRBD2	.	CASSEVGTSAPYEQYF	TGTGCCAGCAGTGAGGTGGGGACTAGCGCTCCCTACGAGCAGTACTTC
TRBJ2-5	TRBV2	TRBD1	.	CASSVSGTGEETQYF	TGTGCCAGCAGTGTTTCCGGGACAGGGGAAGAGACCCAGTACTTC
TRBJ2-3	TRBV28	.	many	CASSSQRNTQYF	TGTGCCAGCAGTTCCCAACGGAATACGCAGTATTTT
TRBJ2-5	TRBV20-1	.	few	CSAEGLQGETQYF	TGCAGTGCAGAGGGACTTCAGGGAGAGACCCAGTACTTC
TRBJ2-1	TRBV24-1	TRBD2	many	CATASTTAGIYNEQFF	TGTGCCACCGCCTCCACTACAGCGGGGATATACAATGAGCAGTTCTTC
TRBJ2-2	TRBV7-3	.	.	CASSSRGARAGELFF	TGTGCCAGCAGCTCCCGAGGGGCCAGGGCCGGGGAGCTGTTTTTT
TRBJ2-7	TRBV20-1	.	few	CSASPGSGTYEQYF	TGCAGTGCTTCCCCCGGTTCAGGAACCTACGAGCAGTACTTC
TRBJ1-1	TRBV16	.	.	CASSQRAQGRTEAFF	TGTGCCAGCAGCCAAAGGGCTCAGGGACGCACTGAAGCTTTCTTT
TRBJ2-3	TRBV7-9	.	few	CASSLNQAGFYTQYF	TGTGCCAGCAGCTTAAACCAGGCGGGGTTTTATACGCAGTATTTT
TRBJ2-1	TRBV7-7	.	few	CASSLGPYSSRSYNEQFF	TGTGCCAGCAGCTTAGGCCCTTATTCTAGCCGATCCTACAATGAGCAGTTCTTC
TRBJ2-5	TRBV5-1	TRBD2	few	CASKRSVAGGPWETQYF	TGCGCCAGCAAGAGGTCGGTAGCGGGAGGCCCATGGGAGACCCAGTACTTC
TRBJ2-2	TRBV3-1	.	few	CASRGNKVTTGELFF	TGTGCCAGCAGAGGGAATAAGGTGACCACCGGGGAGCTGTTTTTT
TRBJ1-5	TRBV6-2/TRBV6-3	.	few	CASTDGTYQPQHF	TGTGCCAGCACCGACGGTACCTATCAGCCCCAGCATTTT
TRBJ2-1	TRBV12-3/TRBV12-4	.	.	CASSSRGSSYNEQFF	TGTGCCAGCAGTTCCCGAGGGAGCTCCTACAATGAGCAGTTCTTC
TRBJ2-1	TRBV12-3/TRBV12-4	.	many	CATADDRTYNEQFF	TGTGCCACCGCGGACGACCGAACTTACAATGAGCAGTTCTTC
TRBJ2-7	TRBV29-1	.	.	CSVAILTEQYF	TGCAGCGTTGCCATTCTTACCGAGCAGTACTTC
TRBJ1-2	TRBV12-3/TRBV12-4	.	few	CASTPGGGANGYTF	TGTGCCAGCACCCCTGGTGGGGGCGCGAATGGCTACACCTTC
TRBJ1-1	TRBV20-1	.	.	CSARGPTKTEAFF	TGCAGTGCTAGAGGACCCACAAAGACTGAAGCTTTCTTT
TRBJ1-1	TRBV20-1	TRBD1	few	CSATRETGLNTEAFF	TGCAGTGCAACACGTGAGACAGGGCTGAACACTGAAGCTTTCTTT
TRBJ2-7	TRBV18	.	.	CASSFTGATSYEQYF	TGTGCCAGCTCATTTACGGGGGCCACATCCTACGAGCAGTACTTC